This T cell receptor beta chain was captured in a study of cytomegalovirus exposure and HLA in healthy donors. Study-level results: The majority of CMV-associated TCR beta chains were reported as apparently HLA-restricted in a later analysis. In an earlier analysis, productive rearrangement rates for most beta V segments clustered near 87% or 30%.

As for this clone: Its target is not known.

Researchers ran the PCR with 60 Vbeta and 13 Jbeta primers. Some clones are missing from TCRdb's copy, which holds only in-frame ones; the method was immunoSEQ multiplex PCR. The sample lists some 200,000 clones; approximately 70% were seen once. Germline loops: CDR1 PRHDT, CDR2 FYEKMQ (reference sequence). J gave up 0 bases and V 0 bases, and 5 bases lay outside the gene matches. This CDR3 contains 17 residues. Sequencing was carried out using PBMCs. This TCR was recovered from a man aged 40-49 years in good health and CMV-seropositive. This rearrangement joins TRBV13 to TRBJ2-5; 9 bases match TRBD2. The CDR3 loop is CASSLGLAGSYQETQYF. Here the CDR3 DNA reads TGTGCCAGCAGCTTAGGGCTAGCGGGATCGTACCAAGAGACCCAGTACTTC.